This T cell receptor beta chain stems from a study of immune evolution from preneoplasia to lung adenocarcinoma. Study overall: HLA loss of heterozygosity: around 6.5% AIS, more than 14% MIA, over 25% ADC, none AAH.

Germline CDR1 MDHEN, CDR2 SYDVKM. The V end lost 7 bases, the J end lost 1 base, and 14 bases lay between the germline ends. CDR3 length equals 14 residues. Histologic diagnosis was independently verified by two lung pathologists. This table comes from immunoSEQ multiplex PCR, and its TCRdb copy is limited to in-frame clones, with some not included. Altogether tens of thousands of clones are present, 74% being singletons, with the ten largest covering roughly 6.6%. In this sample, this clone turned up a few times. The target antigen is unknown. The study, taken as a whole, reports: Normal lung had highest clonality; later lesions appeared denser, more diverse.

Sequenced material: FFPE invasive lung adenocarcinoma tissue. This chain connects TRBV28 to TRBJ2-7; possibly TRBD1 for D (6 bases). The TCR originated in a person in their 60s with lung adenocarcinoma. CDR3 region: CASTVTGASYEQYF. The CDR3 nucleotides are TGTGCCAGCACCGTGACAGGCGCATCCTACGAGCAGTACTTC.